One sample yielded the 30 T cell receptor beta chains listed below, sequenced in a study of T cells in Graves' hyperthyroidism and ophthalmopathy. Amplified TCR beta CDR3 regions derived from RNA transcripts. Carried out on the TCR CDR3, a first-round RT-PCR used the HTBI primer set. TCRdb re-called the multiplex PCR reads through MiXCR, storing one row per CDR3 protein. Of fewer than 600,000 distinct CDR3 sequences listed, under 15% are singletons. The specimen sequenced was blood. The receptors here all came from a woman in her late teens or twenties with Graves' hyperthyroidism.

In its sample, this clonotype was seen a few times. The CDR3 reads CASSELRGFRGYTF. CDR3 in DNA: TGTGCCAGCAGCGAACTTCGAGGATTCCGTGGCTACACCTTC. The J gene is TRBJ1-2, the V gene TRBV5-8; D not certain. Per germline, CDR1 SGHTS and CDR2 YDEGEE. This CDR3 has 14 residues. Trimming cost V 4 bases and J 7 bases, with 17 bases left between them.

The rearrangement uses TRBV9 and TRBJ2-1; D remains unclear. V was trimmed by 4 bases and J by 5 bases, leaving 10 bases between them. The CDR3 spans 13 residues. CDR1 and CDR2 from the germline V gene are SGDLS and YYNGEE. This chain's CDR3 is CASSPAPHNEQFF. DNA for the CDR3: TGTGCCAGCAGCCCAGCCCCCCACAATGAGCAGTTCTTC.

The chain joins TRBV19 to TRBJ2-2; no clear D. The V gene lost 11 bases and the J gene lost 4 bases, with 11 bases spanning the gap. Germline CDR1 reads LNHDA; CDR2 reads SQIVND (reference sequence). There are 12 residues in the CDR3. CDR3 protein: CAARGSTGELFF. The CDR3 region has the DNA TGTGCCGCCAGAGGTTCCACCGGGGAGCTGTTTTTT.

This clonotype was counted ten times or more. The CDR3 here is CSVEFRLYNEQFF. Written as DNA, the CDR3 is TGCAGCGTTGAATTTAGGCTTTACAATGAGCAGTTCTTC. This rearrangement joins TRBV29-1 to TRBJ2-1; D gene unclear. From germline, CDR1 is SQVTM and CDR2 ANQGSEA. CDR3 length: 13 residues. V was trimmed by 2 bases and J by 4 bases, leaving 9 bases between them.

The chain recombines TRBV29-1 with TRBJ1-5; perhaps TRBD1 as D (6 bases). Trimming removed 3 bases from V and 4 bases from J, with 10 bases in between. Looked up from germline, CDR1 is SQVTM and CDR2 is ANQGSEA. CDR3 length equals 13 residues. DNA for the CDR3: TGCAGCGTTGAGGAGGGGGGAAATCAGCCCCAGCATTTT. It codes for CSVEEGGNQPQHF.

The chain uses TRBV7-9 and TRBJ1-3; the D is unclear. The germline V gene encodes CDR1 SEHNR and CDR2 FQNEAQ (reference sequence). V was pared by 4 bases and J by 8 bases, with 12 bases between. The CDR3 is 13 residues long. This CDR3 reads CASSSKSGYTIYF. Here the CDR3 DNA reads TGTGCCAGCAGCTCAAAGAGTGGTTACACCATATATTTT.

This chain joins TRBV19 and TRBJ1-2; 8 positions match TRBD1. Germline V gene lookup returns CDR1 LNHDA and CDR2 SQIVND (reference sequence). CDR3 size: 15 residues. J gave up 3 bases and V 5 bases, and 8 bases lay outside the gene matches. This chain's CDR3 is CASSFYQGADYGYTF. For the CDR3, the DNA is TGTGCCAGTAGTTTTTACCAGGGGGCCGACTATGGCTACACCTTC.

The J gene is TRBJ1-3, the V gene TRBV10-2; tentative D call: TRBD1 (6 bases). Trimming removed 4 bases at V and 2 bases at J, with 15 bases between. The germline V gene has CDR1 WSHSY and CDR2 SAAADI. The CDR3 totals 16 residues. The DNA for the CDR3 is TGCGCCAGCAGTGGCTCCGGCACAGGGCCTGGAAACACCATATATTTT. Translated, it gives CASSGSGTGPGNTIYF.

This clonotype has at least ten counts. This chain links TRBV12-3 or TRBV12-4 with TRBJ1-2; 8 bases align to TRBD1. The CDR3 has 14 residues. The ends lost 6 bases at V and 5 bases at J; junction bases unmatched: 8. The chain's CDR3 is CASSETGVGYGYTF. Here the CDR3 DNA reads TGTGCCAGCAGCGAGACAGGGGTCGGTTATGGCTACACCTTC.

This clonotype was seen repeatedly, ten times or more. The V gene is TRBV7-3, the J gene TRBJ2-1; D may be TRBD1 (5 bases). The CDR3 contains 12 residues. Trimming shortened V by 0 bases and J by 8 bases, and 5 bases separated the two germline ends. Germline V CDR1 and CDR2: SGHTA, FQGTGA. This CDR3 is CASSLTGDEQFF. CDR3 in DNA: TGTGCCAGCAGCTTAACAGGGGATGAGCAGTTCTTC.

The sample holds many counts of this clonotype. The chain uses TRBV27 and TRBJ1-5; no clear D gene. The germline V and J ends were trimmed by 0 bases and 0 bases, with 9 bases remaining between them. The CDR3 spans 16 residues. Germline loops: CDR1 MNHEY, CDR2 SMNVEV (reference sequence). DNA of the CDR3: TGTGCCAGCAGTTTATCCGCGGGTATTAGCAATCAGCCCCAGCATTTT. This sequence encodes CASSLSAGISNQPQHF.

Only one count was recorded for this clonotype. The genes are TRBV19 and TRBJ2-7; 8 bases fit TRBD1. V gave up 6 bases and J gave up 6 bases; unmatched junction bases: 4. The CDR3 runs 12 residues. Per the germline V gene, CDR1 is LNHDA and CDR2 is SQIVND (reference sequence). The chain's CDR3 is CASSLTGVEQYF. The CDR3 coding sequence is TGTGCCAGTAGCCTGACAGGGGTCGAGCAGTACTTC. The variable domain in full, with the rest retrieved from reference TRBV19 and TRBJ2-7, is DGGITQSPKYLFRKEGQNVTLSCEQNLNHDAMYWYRQDPGQGLRLIYYSQIVNDFQKGDIAEGYSVSREKKESFPLTVTSAQKNPTAFYLCASSLTGVEQYFGPGTRLTVT.

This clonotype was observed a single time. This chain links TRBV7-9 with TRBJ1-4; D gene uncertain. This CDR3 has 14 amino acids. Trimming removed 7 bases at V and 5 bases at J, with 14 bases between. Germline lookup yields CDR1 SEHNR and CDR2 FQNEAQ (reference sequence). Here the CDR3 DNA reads TGTGCCAGCACCCTATCCCAGGAGAATGAAAAACTGTTTTTT. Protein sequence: CASTLSQENEKLFF.

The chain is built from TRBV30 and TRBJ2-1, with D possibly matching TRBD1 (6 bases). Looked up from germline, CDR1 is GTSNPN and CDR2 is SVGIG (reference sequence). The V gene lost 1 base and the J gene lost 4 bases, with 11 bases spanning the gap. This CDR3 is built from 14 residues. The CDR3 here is CAWSAGAGYNEQFF. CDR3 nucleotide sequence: TGTGCCTGGAGTGCAGGGGCCGGGTACAATGAGCAGTTCTTC.

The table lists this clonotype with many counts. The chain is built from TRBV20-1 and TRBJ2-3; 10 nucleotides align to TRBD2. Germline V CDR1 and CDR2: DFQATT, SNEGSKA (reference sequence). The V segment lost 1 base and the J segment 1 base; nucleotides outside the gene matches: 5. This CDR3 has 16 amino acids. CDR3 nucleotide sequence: TGCAGTGCTAGAGGAAGGACTAGCGGAGGCACAGATACGCAGTATTTT. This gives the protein CSARGRTSGGTDTQYF.

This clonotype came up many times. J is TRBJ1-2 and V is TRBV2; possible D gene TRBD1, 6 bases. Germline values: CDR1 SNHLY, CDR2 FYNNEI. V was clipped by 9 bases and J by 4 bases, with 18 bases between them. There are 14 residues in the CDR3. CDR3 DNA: TGTGCCAGATCCGGACAGACACCAAGCTATGGCTACACCTTC. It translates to CARSGQTPSYGYTF.

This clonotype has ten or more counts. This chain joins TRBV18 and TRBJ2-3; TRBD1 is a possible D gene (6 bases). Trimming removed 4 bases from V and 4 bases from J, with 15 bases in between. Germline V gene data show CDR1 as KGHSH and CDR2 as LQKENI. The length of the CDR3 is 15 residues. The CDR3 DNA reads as TGTGCCAGCTCACTCAACAGGGCGGGCGCAGATACGCAGTATTTT. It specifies CASSLNRAGADTQYF.

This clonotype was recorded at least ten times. CDR3 coding DNA: TGCAGCGTTTCCGTTCTCGATCAGAGCTCCTACGAGCAGTACTTC. Translating gives CSVSVLDQSSYEQYF. The chain recombines TRBV29-1 with TRBJ2-7; D gene ambiguous. CDR1 is SQVTM and CDR2 is ANQGSEA in the germline V gene. V lost 5 bases and J 0 bases, leaving 17 bases between the germline ends. The CDR3 is 15 amino acids.

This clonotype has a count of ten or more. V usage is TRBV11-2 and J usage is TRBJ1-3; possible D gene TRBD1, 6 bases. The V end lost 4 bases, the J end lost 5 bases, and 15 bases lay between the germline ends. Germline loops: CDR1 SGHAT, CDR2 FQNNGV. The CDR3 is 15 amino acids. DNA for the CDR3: TGTGCCAGCAGCTCGATGAGACAGGACAGAAACACCATATATTTT. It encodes CASSSMRQDRNTIYF. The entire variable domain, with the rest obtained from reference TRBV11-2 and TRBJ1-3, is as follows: EAGVAQSPRYKIIEKRQSVAFWCNPISGHATLYWYQQILGQGPKLLIQFQNNGVVDDSQLPKDRFSAERLKGVDSTLKIQPAKLEDSAVYLCASSSMRQDRNTIYFGEGSWLTVV.

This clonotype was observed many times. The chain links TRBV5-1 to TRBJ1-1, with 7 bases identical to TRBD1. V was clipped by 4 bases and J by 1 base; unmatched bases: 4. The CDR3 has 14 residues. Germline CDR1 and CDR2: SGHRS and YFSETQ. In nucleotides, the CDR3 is TGCGCCAGCAGCATCTACAGGGGGAACACTGAAGCTTTCTTT. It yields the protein CASSIYRGNTEAFF.

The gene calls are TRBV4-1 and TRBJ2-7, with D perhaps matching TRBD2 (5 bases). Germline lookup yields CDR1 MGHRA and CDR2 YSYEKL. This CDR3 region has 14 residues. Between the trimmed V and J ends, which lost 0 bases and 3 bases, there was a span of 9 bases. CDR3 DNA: TGCGCCAGCAGCCAAGATGAGGGATACTACGAGCAGTACTTC. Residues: CASSQDEGYYEQYF.

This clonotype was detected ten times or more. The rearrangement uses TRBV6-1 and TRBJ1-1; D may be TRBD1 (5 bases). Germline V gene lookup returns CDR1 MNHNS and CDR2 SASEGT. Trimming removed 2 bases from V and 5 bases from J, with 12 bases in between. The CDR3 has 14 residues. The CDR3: CASSEWEGRTEAFF. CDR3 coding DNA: TGTGCCAGCAGTGAATGGGAGGGGAGGACTGAAGCTTTCTTT.

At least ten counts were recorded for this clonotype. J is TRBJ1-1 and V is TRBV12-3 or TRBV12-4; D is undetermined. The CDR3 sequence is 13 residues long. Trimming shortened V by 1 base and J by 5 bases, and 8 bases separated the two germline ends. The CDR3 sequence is CASSLVSGTEAFF. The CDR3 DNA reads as TGTGCCAGCAGTTTAGTTAGTGGAACTGAAGCTTTCTTT.

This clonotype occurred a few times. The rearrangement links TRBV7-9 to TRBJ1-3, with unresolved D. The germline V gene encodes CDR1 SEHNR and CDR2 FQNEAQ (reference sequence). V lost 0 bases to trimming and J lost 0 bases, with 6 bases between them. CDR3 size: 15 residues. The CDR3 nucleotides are TGTGCCAGCAGCTTAGCAGAGTTCTCTGGAAACACCATATATTTT. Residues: CASSLAEFSGNTIYF.

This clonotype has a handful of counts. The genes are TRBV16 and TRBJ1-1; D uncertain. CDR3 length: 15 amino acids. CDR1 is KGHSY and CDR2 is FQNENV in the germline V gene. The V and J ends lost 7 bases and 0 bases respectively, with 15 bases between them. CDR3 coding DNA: TGTGCCAGCACCAAAGGTGGGTCCATGAACACTGAAGCTTTCTTT. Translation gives CASTKGGSMNTEAFF.

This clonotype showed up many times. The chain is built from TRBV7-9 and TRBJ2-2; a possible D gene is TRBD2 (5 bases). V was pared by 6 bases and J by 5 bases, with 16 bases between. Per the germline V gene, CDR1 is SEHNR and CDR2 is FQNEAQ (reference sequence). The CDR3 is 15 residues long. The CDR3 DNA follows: TGTGCCAGCAGTCGACCTACGTGGAGGACCGGGGAGCTGTTTTTT. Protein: CASSRPTWRTGELFF.

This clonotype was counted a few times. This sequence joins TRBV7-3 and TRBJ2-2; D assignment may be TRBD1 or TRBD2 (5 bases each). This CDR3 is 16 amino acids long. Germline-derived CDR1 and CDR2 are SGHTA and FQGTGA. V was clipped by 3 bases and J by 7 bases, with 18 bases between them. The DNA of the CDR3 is TGTGCCAGCAGCTTTTCGGGGCTACGAACGGACGGGGAGCTGTTTTTT. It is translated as CASSFSGLRTDGELFF.

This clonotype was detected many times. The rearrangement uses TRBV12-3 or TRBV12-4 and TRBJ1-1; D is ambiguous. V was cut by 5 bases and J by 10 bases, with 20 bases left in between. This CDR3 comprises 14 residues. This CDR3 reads CASSILTQPQGAFF. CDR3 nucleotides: TGTGCCAGCAGTATCCTCACCCAACCACAAGGAGCTTTCTTT.

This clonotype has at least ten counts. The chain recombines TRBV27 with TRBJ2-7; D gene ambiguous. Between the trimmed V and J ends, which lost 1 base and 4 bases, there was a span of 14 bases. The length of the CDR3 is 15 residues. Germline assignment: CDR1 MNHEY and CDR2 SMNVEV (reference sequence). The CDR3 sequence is CASSLLQSAWYEQYF. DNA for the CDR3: TGTGCCAGCAGTTTATTACAGAGCGCATGGTACGAGCAGTACTTC.

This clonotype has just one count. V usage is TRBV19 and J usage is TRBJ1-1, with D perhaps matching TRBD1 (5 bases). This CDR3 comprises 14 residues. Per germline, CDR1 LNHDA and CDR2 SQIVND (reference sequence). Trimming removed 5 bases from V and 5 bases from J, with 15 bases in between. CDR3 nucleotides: TGTGCCAGTAGTCCGAGGGCGGGGGAAACTGAAGCTTTCTTT. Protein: CASSPRAGETEAFF.